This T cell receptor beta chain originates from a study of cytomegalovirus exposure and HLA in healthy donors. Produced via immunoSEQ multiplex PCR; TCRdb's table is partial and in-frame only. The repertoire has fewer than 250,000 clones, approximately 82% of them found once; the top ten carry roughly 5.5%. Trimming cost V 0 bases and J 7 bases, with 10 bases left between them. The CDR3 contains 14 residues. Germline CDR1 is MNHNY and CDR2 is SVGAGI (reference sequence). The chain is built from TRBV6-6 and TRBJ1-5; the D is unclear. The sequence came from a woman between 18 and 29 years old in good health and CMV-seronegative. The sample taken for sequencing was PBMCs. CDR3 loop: CASSYSRVNQPQHF. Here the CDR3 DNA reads TGTGCCAGCAGTTACTCACGGGTCAACCAGCCCCAGCATTTT.